This T cell receptor (beta chain) was identified in a study of CD8 T cells in Susac syndrome. RNA in amounts of roughly 0.5 to 1 ug was reverse transcribed with random hexamers. One entry per CDR3 protein, called by TCRdb with MiXCR from the immunoSEQ multiplex PCR reads. The repertoire consists of more than 95,000 distinct CDR3 sequences, with about 93% occurring once and the leading ten covering approximately 0.2%. As concerns this clonotype: Its cognate antigen is unknown.

This CDR3 contains 13 residues. With 6 bases clipped from V and 4 bases from J, the junction kept 3 bases outside the gene matches. Sequencing of TCR beta was carried out in blood CD8+ and CD4+ T cells. Negative isolation yielded CD8+ and CD4+ T cells; FACS enriched TEMRA cells. Study-wide findings and caveats: Susac-specific public clones in total CD8+ repertoires numbered some 16; in CD8+ TEMRA repertoires, they numbered a few. As the study acknowledged, the number of individuals in its TCR sequencing and HLA analysis was relatively small.

This receptor was obtained from a human donor with Susac syndrome. Sample: CD8+ T cells from PBMCs. The rearrangement uses TRBV12-3 or TRBV12-4 and TRBJ2-3, with 8 bases aligning to TRBD1. The DNA of the CDR3 is TGTGCCAGCAGCTGGACAGGGCCAGATACGCAGTATTTT. It specifies CASSWTGPDTQYF.